These T cell receptor beta chains were read from a single sample in a study of T-cell memory formation after mild COVID-19. Each CDR3 protein gets one entry after TCRdb re-called the 5' RACE reads with MiXCR. The sample has about 600,000 distinct CDR3 sequences; roughly 21% are singletons. Sequencing was done on a sample of PBMCs or a T cell subset sorted from them (not recorded which). Every receptor here comes from an adult woman who had mild COVID-19 (a few samples of this study predate the infection). Cell type and time point are not known. CDR3s include the opening cysteine and the closing phenylalanine or tryptophan. D genes are given only for firm matches. For some rows the clone size is stated as once, few or many, or as a class when expanded; others skip it.

TRBJ1-1	TRBV20-1	NA	NA	CSARQVNTEAFF	TGCAGTGCACGACAGGTGAACACTGAAGCTTTCTTT
TRBJ1-1	TRBV7-6	NA	NA	CASSSSEGWVVNTEAFF	TGTGCCAGCAGCTCAAGCGAGGGATGGGTGGTGAACACTGAAGCTTTCTTT
TRBJ2-2	TRBV20-1	NA	TRBD2	CSARDSGGPSTGELFF	TGCAGTGCTAGAGATTCGGGAGGGCCAAGCACCGGGGAGCTGTTTTTT
TRBJ2-3	TRBV4-1	many	TRBD2	CASSQDFERAGSTDTQYF	TGCGCCAGCAGCCAAGATTTCGAACGAGCGGGGAGCACAGATACGCAGTATTTT
TRBJ2-1	TRBV24-1	NA	TRBD1	CATSDRTGRSYNEQFF	TGTGCCACCAGTGACAGGACAGGCCGCTCCTACAATGAGCAGTTCTTC
TRBJ1-2	TRBV7-9	NA	NA	CASSNAVLVGHGYTF	TGTGCCAGCAGCAATGCCGTTCTAGTCGGGCATGGCTACACCTTC
TRBJ1-5	TRBV19	few	NA	CASTGRFGWGDQPQHF	TGTGCCAGTACCGGGCGGTTTGGGTGGGGAGATCAGCCCCAGCATTTT
TRBJ2-7	TRBV5-6	few	TRBD2	CASSALLAGESYEQYF	TGTGCCAGCAGCGCCCTACTAGCGGGAGAATCCTACGAGCAGTACTTC
TRBJ2-3	TRBV7-8	few	NA	CASSLEGKYTQYF	TGTGCCAGCAGCTTAGAAGGAAAGTACACGCAGTATTTT
TRBJ2-7	TRBV9	NA	TRBD2	CASSVATGGAEQYF	TGTGCCAGCAGCGTAGCAACGGGAGGGGCCGAGCAGTACTTC
TRBJ1-2	TRBV29-1	NA	NA	CSAGDVNYGYTF	TGCAGCGCAGGGGACGTAAACTATGGCTACACCTTC
TRBJ2-5	TRBV7-3	once	TRBD2	CASSPSGRDQETQYF	TGTGCCAGCAGTCCTAGCGGGAGGGACCAAGAGACCCAGTACTTC
TRBJ2-5	TRBV29-1	many	NA	CSVEPGLRPQYF	TGCAGCGTAGAGCCGGGGCTTCGGCCCCAGTACTTC
TRBJ2-1	TRBV12-3/TRBV12-4	once	NA	CASSGGRNEQFF	TGTGCCAGCAGCGGGGGTAGGAATGAGCAGTTCTTC
TRBJ2-3	TRBV7-9	NA	TRBD2	CASSKSIGTSGVYTDTQYF	TGTGCCAGCAGTAAAAGCATAGGGACTAGCGGGGTCTACACAGATACGCAGTATTTT